Sequencing of this T cell receptor (beta chain) was carried out in a study of metastatic and nonmetastatic thyroid tumors. Study context: From malignant and benign thyroid patients, repertoires in blood and in tumor or nodule tissue were compared. Overall study findings and caveats: TCR beta diversity was reportedly significantly higher in malignant thyroid tumors than benign nodules, in blood and tumor.

TCRdb reanalyzed the PCR reads with MiXCR. This table has about 38,000 clones, roughly a quarter appearing once. V shed 2 bases, J shed 0 bases, and the junction held 4 bases outside the gene matches. From germline, CDR1 is MGHRA and CDR2 YSYEKL. The CDR3 runs to 16 residues. For this clone: The target antigen is unknown.

There were no patients who had received any treatment before thyroid surgery. The TCR was taken from a female donor with papillary thyroid cancer or a benign thyroid nodule (not recorded which). Some clones in this sample may be carry-over from other donors' samples. Sequenced material: blood. The V and J genes are TRBV4-1 and TRBJ1-5, with 7 bases matching TRBD1. The DNA for the CDR3 is TGCGCCAGCAGCCAACCGGGACAGTATAGCAATCAGCCCCAGCATTTT. Its translation: CASSQPGQYSNQPQHF.